This T cell receptor beta chain was sequenced during a study of long-term antiretroviral therapy in people with HIV. There are 15 residues in the CDR3. V shed 4 bases, J shed 1 base, and the junction held 2 bases outside the gene matches. The germline gives CDR1 SGHTA, CDR2 FQGNSA. They ran version v3.0 of the immunoSEQ assay at survey level. The protocol was immunoSEQ multiplex PCR, while the TCRdb copy is restricted to in-frame clones and leaves out a portion. This table has nearly 11,000 clones, 76% appearing once. This clonotype was sampled from a man aged 25 to 40 with HIV. The chain is built from TRBV7-2 and TRBJ1-5, with 9 positions matching TRBD1. Sequenced here: unsorted PBMCs, sampled at the start of antiretroviral therapy, before treatment. In DNA form, the CDR3 reads TGTGCCAGCAGCTATGGGACAGGGAGCAATCAGCCCCAGCATTTT. Translating it yields CASSYGTGSNQPQHF.